These 22 T cell receptor beta chains originate from one sample sequenced in a study of cytotoxic CD8 clonotypes in ibrutinib-treated CLL (dated by TCRdb to 2020 to 2022). The library came from the immunoSEQ multiplex PCR assay. TCRdb mirrors the immuneACCESS table, restricted to in-frame sequences. Some clones are absent from its copies; in checked studies, under half trace to an unresolved V gene, and the reason for the others is unknown. The sample contains around 15,000 clones, around 63% of them found a single time. Over 15% of the sample lies in the top ten. This sample comprised PBMCs, obtained before ibrutinib treatment. The receptor source for this set is a human donor with chronic lymphocytic leukemia.

This clone was seen a few times. The V and J genes are TRBV5-6 and TRBJ1-1; D possibly corresponds to TRBD1 (6 bases). Trimming shortened V by 4 bases and J by 12 bases, and 22 bases separated the two germline ends. The CDR3 contains 14 residues. Germline CDR1 is SGHDT and CDR2 is YYEEEE. The CDR3 DNA follows: TGTGCCAGCAGCCCACGGGGTAGGGGGGACGGGACTTTCTTT. This codes for CASSPRGRGDGTFF. Using reference TRBV5-6 and TRBJ1-1 for the parts outside the CDR3, the full variable domain is DAGVTQSPTHLIKTRGQQVTLRCSPKSGHDTVSWYQQALGQGPQFIFQYYEEEERQRGNFPDRFSGHQFPNYSSELNVNALLLGDSALYLCASSPRGRGDGTFFGQGTRLTVV.

V usage is TRBV10-3 and J usage is TRBJ2-1, with D maybe TRBD2 (6 bases). CDR1 is ENHRY, CDR2 SYGVKD, per germline. V shed 2 bases and J shed 2 bases, with 13 bases lying between them. The CDR3 runs to 16 residues. The CDR3 coding sequence is TGTGCCATCAGTGAGGCGGGAAACCCCACCTACAATGAGCAGTTCTTC. Residues: CAISEAGNPTYNEQFF.

The chain combines TRBV15 with TRBJ1-2, with D unclear. Germline V gives CDR1 LNHNV, CDR2 YYDKDF (reference sequence). The V end was cut by 5 bases, the J end by 1 base, with 8 bases between. This CDR3 is built from 13 residues. CDR3 protein: CATSEGRNYGYTF. The CDR3 region has the DNA TGTGCCACCAGCGAAGGACGTAACTATGGCTACACCTTC.

This clone was found a few times. The chain uses TRBV28 and TRBJ1-1; D is undetermined. Between the trimmed V and J ends, which lost 6 bases and 2 bases, there was a span of 7 bases. Germline-derived CDR1 and CDR2 are MDHEN and SYDVKM. There are 12 residues in the CDR3. The CDR3 region has the DNA TGTGCCAGCAGGACGGGCAACACTGAAGCTTTCTTT. Translation gives CASRTGNTEAFF.

The chain has TRBV2 and TRBJ2-1; 9 nucleotides match TRBD1. The CDR3 extends over 15 amino acids. The trim removed 2 bases at V and 9 bases at J, leaving 8 bases unmatched. The germline V gene encodes CDR1 SNHLY and CDR2 FYNNEI. The DNA of the CDR3 is TGTGCCAGCAGTGAAATGGGACAGGGAGCCTCTGAGCAGTTCTTC. Translated, it gives CASSEMGQGASEQFF.

The chain links TRBV11-3 to TRBJ2-2, with a tentative D call TRBD2 (6 bases). The CDR3 covers 15 residues. The germline V gene has CDR1 SGHNT and CDR2 YENEEA. Trimming took off 7 bases at V and 0 bases at J, with 12 bases between the two ends. The CDR3 protein is CASTKRATNTGELFF. CDR3 coding DNA: TGTGCCAGCACCAAGCGGGCCACGAACACCGGGGAGCTGTTTTTT.

CDR3 residues: CASRHPGQGSKDTEAFF. The CDR3 nucleotides read TGTGCCAGCAGACATCCGGGACAGGGGAGCAAGGACACTGAAGCTTTCTTT. The chain couples TRBV11-2 to TRBJ1-1, with TRBD1 matching 10 bases. V shed 6 bases, J shed 3 bases, and the junction held 13 bases outside the gene matches. CDR3 length: 17 residues. Germline V lookup: CDR1 SGHAT, CDR2 FQNNGV.

This clone came up a few times. The chain is built from TRBV6-6 and TRBJ1-2; D is perhaps TRBD1 (5 bases). Trimming stripped 0 bases from V and 8 bases from J, with 13 bases between. Germline V gives CDR1 MNHNY, CDR2 SVGAGI (reference sequence). CDR3 size: 14 residues. CDR3 loop: CASSYSIRDQGYTF. CDR3 in DNA: TGTGCCAGCAGTTACTCGATCAGGGACCAAGGCTACACCTTC.

This clone was detected only a few times. The chain couples TRBV7-9 to TRBJ1-2, with 10 bases aligning to TRBD1. V dropped 5 bases and J dropped 4; count of bases not matched to a gene: 7. The CDR3 loop spans 15 amino acids. Germline lookup yields CDR1 SEHNR and CDR2 FQNEAQ (reference sequence). CDR3 protein: CASSGRDRGGYGYTF. The CDR3 DNA sequence: TGTGCCAGCAGCGGCCGGGACAGGGGAGGCTATGGCTACACCTTC. Complete variable domain (other parts from reference TRBV7-9 and TRBJ1-2): DTGVSQNPRHKITKRGQNVTFRCDPISEHNRLYWYRQTLGQGPEFLTYFQNEAQLEKSRLLSDRFSAERPKGSFSTLEIQRTEQGDSAMYLCASSGRDRGGYGYTFGSGTRLTVV.

V is TRBV6-5 and J is TRBJ1-1; maybe TRBD1 (6 bases). The germline V and J ends were trimmed by 6 bases and 5 bases, with 19 bases remaining between them. Germline V gives CDR1 MNHEY, CDR2 SVGAGI. The CDR3 is 15 amino acids. Here the CDR3 DNA reads TGTGCCAGCAGCCTTATTCGGACAGTCTTGACTGAAGCTTTCTTT. It codes for CASSLIRTVLTEAFF.

The chain employs TRBV5-1 and TRBJ2-3; D unclear. Trimming removed 3 bases from V and 3 bases from J, with 14 bases in between. The CDR3 is 15 residues long. CDR1 SGHRS and CDR2 YFSETQ come from the germline V gene. The CDR3 is CASSYELIPTDTQYF. CDR3 bases: TGCGCCAGCAGCTATGAACTCATCCCAACAGATACGCAGTATTTT.

Worth noting for this clone: One end of the junction is discordant with germline, which a read error may explain. Other DNA sequences within the sample encode an identical CDR3. The chain uses TRBV25-1 and TRBJ2-7, with D hard to call. The V gene's germline CDR1 is MGHDK and CDR2 SYGVNS. CDR3 size: 11 residues. The CDR3 region is CASSASYAQYF. The CDR3 DNA is TGTGCCAGCAGTGCCTCCTACGCGCAGTACTTC.

J is TRBJ2-7 and V is TRBV11-3; 9 bases match TRBD2. Trimming at V came to 5 bases and at J to 0 bases, leaving 8 bases not matched to a gene. In germline, CDR1 is SGHNT, CDR2 YENEEA. This CDR3 is 16 amino acids long. The CDR3 loop is CASSPSSGVSSYEQYF. The CDR3 bases are TGTGCCAGCAGCCCCTCTAGCGGGGTAAGCTCCTACGAGCAGTACTTC.

The CDR3 spells CASSPPAAEAFF. CDR3 sequence (DNA): TGTGCCAGCTCACCACCGGCGGCTGAAGCTTTCTTT. V gene TRBV18 combines with J gene TRBJ1-1; D is ambiguous. Trimming shortened V by 0 bases and J by 6 bases, and 5 bases separated the two germline ends. This CDR3 is built from 12 residues. The germline gives CDR1 KGHSH, CDR2 LQKENI.

The V call is TRBV7-3, the J call TRBJ2-7; maybe TRBD1 (5 bases). Germline V gene sequence: CDR1 SGHTA, CDR2 FQGTGA. Trimming took off 2 bases at V and 4 bases at J, with 15 bases between the two ends. CDR3 length equals 15 residues. CDR3 nucleotide sequence: TGTGCCAGCAGCTTAGGGGCCGGACCGCGGTACGAGCAGTACTTC. Its translation is CASSLGAGPRYEQYF.

The chain links TRBV9 to TRBJ2-2, with D perhaps matching TRBD1 or TRBD2 (5 bases each). CDR1 is SGDLS, CDR2 YYNGEE, per germline. The V end was cut by 5 bases, the J end by 4 bases, with 9 bases between. The CDR3 has 13 amino acids. The CDR3 nucleotides read TGTGCCAGCAGGGGGGTTTCCACCGGGGAGCTGTTTTTT. Translation: CASRGVSTGELFF.

This chain links TRBV10-3 with TRBJ2-1; the match to TRBD2 covers 7 bases. There are 15 residues in the CDR3. In germline, CDR1 is ENHRY, CDR2 SYGVKD. After removal of 10 bases from V and 4 bases from J, the junction contained 13 bases not matched to a gene. The CDR3 DNA reads TGTGCCACTCAGGGAGCGGGGTCTGTTTACAATGAGCAGTTCTTC. It is translated as CATQGAGSVYNEQFF.

The rearrangement joins TRBV5-1 to TRBJ1-3, with D perhaps matching TRBD1 (6 bases). This CDR3 region has 14 residues. Germline CDR1 and CDR2: SGHRS and YFSETQ. V shed 4 bases and J shed 1 base, with 9 bases lying between them. The CDR3 loop reads CASSGGGSGNTIYF. The CDR3 nucleotides are TGCGCCAGCAGCGGAGGGGGTTCTGGAAACACCATATATTTT.

V usage is TRBV7-9 and J usage is TRBJ2-2, with 9 positions matching TRBD2. Germline lookup yields CDR1 SEHNR and CDR2 FQNEAQ (reference sequence). Trimming at V came to 4 bases and at J to 1 base, leaving 10 bases not matched to a gene. The CDR3 totals 18 residues. The CDR3 loop is CASSYFWSSGKNTGELFF. As DNA, the CDR3 is TGTGCCAGCAGCTACTTCTGGTCTAGCGGGAAGAACACCGGGGAGCTGTTTTTT.

V and J are TRBV19 and TRBJ1-5; D might be TRBD1 (6 bases). CDR1 and CDR2 from the germline V gene are LNHDA and SQIVND (reference sequence). Trimming left V 4 bases short and J 2 bases short, with 15 bases between. The CDR3 length is 16 residues. CDR3 residues: CASSTSGVAGNQPQHF. For the CDR3, the DNA is TGTGCCAGTAGTACTTCAGGGGTGGCGGGCAATCAGCCCCAGCATTTT.

V gene TRBV13 combines with J gene TRBJ2-7, with D unresolved. The CDR3 covers 14 residues. V was pared by 3 bases and J by 2 bases, with 11 bases between. Germline values: CDR1 PRHDT, CDR2 FYEKMQ (reference sequence). CDR3 protein: CASSFSRPPYEQYF. The CDR3 bases are TGTGCCAGCAGCTTCTCCAGGCCACCCTACGAGCAGTACTTC.

The chain employs TRBV7-2 and TRBJ2-2; D might be TRBD1 (6 bases). The germline V gene encodes CDR1 SGHTA and CDR2 FQGNSA. The V and J ends lost 5 bases and 4 bases respectively, with 17 bases between them. The CDR3 has 16 residues. The CDR3 nucleotides are TGTGCCAGCAGCCTCCCGGGCAGGGGCGTCACCGGGGAGCTGTTTTTT. Its translation is CASSLPGRGVTGELFF.